This is a list of T cell receptor beta chains from one sample in a study of response to subunit inactivated influenza vaccine. MiXCR was run by TCRdb on the RT-PCR reads, yielding one entry per CDR3 protein. The table shows over 400,000 distinct CDR3 sequences, with 13% occurring only once. This sample comprised PBMCs from blood, obtained about 40 days after vaccination. Receptors were obtained from a man aged 50 to 60 who received an inactivated influenza vaccine. CDR3s include the opening cysteine and the closing phenylalanine or tryptophan. D genes are given only for firm matches. Size is omitted from some rows. Given values are once, few, many or a class for expanded clones.

size	V	J	D	DNA	CDR3
-	TRBV12-5	TRBJ2-1	-	TGTGCTAGTGGTTTGGTACCAGAAGAGGGGGAGAATGAGCAGTTCTTC	CASGLVPEEGENEQFF
few	TRBV7-2	TRBJ2-3	-	TGTGCCAGCGATTATGGGGCGGGGGATACGCAGTATTTT	CASDYGAGDTQYF
few	TRBV9	TRBJ2-2	-	TGTGCCAGCAGCATCTGGGGGGCCCCGAACACCGGGGAGCTGTTTTTT	CASSIWGAPNTGELFF
many	TRBV29-1	TRBJ2-1	-	TGCAGCGTTGAACGGGGTCACAATGAGCAGTTCTTC	CSVERGHNEQFF
-	TRBV28	TRBJ1-2	-	TGTGCCAGCAGTTTGTACAGTAAAAACTATGGCTACACCTTC	CASSLYSKNYGYTF
many	TRBV29-1	TRBJ2-1	TRBD1	TGCAGCGTTGAAGATAAGCGAGGACAGGGGAATGAGCAGTTCTTC	CSVEDKRGQGNEQFF
-	TRBV7-2	TRBJ2-1	TRBD1	TGTGCCAGCAGCCAGGGGGCGGGTCCATCCTACAATGAGCAGTTCTTC	CASSQGAGPSYNEQFF
few	TRBV20-1	TRBJ1-2	-	TGCAGTGCTAGAATTCGGGGGGCGGACTATGGCTACACCTTC	CSARIRGADYGYTF
-	TRBV10-3	TRBJ2-3	-	TGTGCCATCAGAACACTAGAAGATACGCAGTATTTT	CAIRTLEDTQYF
-	TRBV6-1	TRBJ2-3	TRBD1	TGTGCCAGCAGTGCCACGGCCCTTGGGACAGGCGGGGTGATGGATACGCAGTATTTT	CASSATALGTGGVMDTQYF
-	TRBV5-1	TRBJ2-1	TRBD2	TGCGCCAGCAGCTTGGTGGTAGCGGGGCCTTACAATGAGCAGTTCTTC	CASSLVVAGPYNEQFF
few	TRBV10-3	TRBJ2-2	-	TGTGCCATCAGTGAGTCGATCGGCTTGAACACCGGGGAGCTGTTTTTT	CAISESIGLNTGELFF
-	TRBV6-2/TRBV6-3	TRBJ2-7	-	TGTGCCAGCAGTTACTCGATCCCGGATACCTACGAGCAGTACTTC	CASSYSIPDTYEQYF
-	TRBV10-1	TRBJ2-2	-	TGCGCCAGCAGTGAACAAACCGGGGAGCTGTTTTTT	CASSEQTGELFF
many	TRBV5-4	TRBJ2-2	TRBD2	TGTGCCAGCAGCTTGGCTAGCGGGAGACACGGGGAGCTGTTTTTT	CASSLASGRHGELFF
few	TRBV20-1	TRBJ2-1	TRBD2	TGCAGTGCGAGGACTAGTTTCAATGAGCAGTTCTTC	CSARTSFNEQFF
-	TRBV5-6	TRBJ1-1	-	TGTGCCAGCAGTCCTGACGGGGCCTTGAACACTGAAGCTTTCTTT	CASSPDGALNTEAFF
-	TRBV7-2	TRBJ1-2	-	TGTGCCAGCAGTTACACAACCATAGGTGGCTACACCTTC	CASSYTTIGGYTF
-	TRBV5-1	TRBJ2-5	-	TGCGCCAGCAGCTCGCTACAGGGATCGGAGACCCAGTACTTC	CASSSLQGSETQYF
few	TRBV12-3/TRBV12-4	TRBJ2-1	TRBD2	TGTGCCAGCAGTTTAGGAACTAGCGGGATAGGTGAGCAGTTCTTC	CASSLGTSGIGEQFF
many	TRBV7-2	TRBJ2-5	-	TGTGCCAGCAGTTTAGGGGCGGAGACCCAGTACTTC	CASSLGAETQYF
many	TRBV7-8	TRBJ1-5	TRBD1	TGTGCCAGCAGCTTAGGCCCAGGACAGGGATGGCTACATTTT	CASSLGPGQGWLHF
many	TRBV20-1	TRBJ2-1	TRBD2	TGCAGTGCTAGAGATTTCTCGACTAGCGGTGAGCAGTTCTTC	CSARDFSTSGEQFF
few	TRBV2	TRBJ1-2	TRBD1	TGTGCCAGCGGGGACAGGGTGGGCTATGGCTACACCTTC	CASGDRVGYGYTF
-	TRBV5-1	TRBJ2-3	TRBD1	TGCGCCAGCAGCCACCGGGACAGGGGCTCAGATACGCAGTATTTT	CASSHRDRGSDTQYF
-	TRBV7-9	TRBJ1-1	TRBD1	TGTGCCAGCAGCCCAGGGGGCTGGAGCACTGAAGCTTTCTTT	CASSPGGWSTEAFF
-	TRBV5-1	TRBJ2-5	-	TGCGCCAGCAGCTTGGGTACGGTTAAAGAGACCCAGTACTTC	CASSLGTVKETQYF
few	TRBV7-6	TRBJ2-7	-	TGTGCCAGCAGCACGGGACGGGGGTACGAGCAGTACTTC	CASSTGRGYEQYF
many	TRBV19	TRBJ2-1	-	TGTGCCAGTAGTACCAGGGATGCTAATGAGCAGTTCTTC	CASSTRDANEQFF
-	TRBV7-6	TRBJ2-1	-	TGTGCCAGCAGCTTAGCGCAGGGTAGTCTTCGCAATGAGCAGTTCTTC	CASSLAQGSLRNEQFF
-	TRBV27	TRBJ2-6	-	TGTGCCAGCAGTTACAGATCCTCTGGGGCCAACGTCCTGACTTTC	CASSYRSSGANVLTF
many	TRBV7-3	TRBJ2-1	TRBD2	TGTGCCAGCAGCCCTAGACCTCTAGCGGGAGCGAGTGAGCAGTTCTTC	CASSPRPLAGASEQFF
few	TRBV7-2	TRBJ2-7	TRBD2	TGTGCCAGCAGCTTAGACGGGGCGGGAGTCTACGAGCAGTACTTC	CASSLDGAGVYEQYF
few	TRBV30	TRBJ2-3	-	TGTGCCTGGAGTGAGCAGGAGAGTTGGGTCACAGATACGCAGTATTTT	CAWSEQESWVTDTQYF
-	TRBV25-1	TRBJ2-5	-	TGTGCCAGCAGTGCTAGGAAGGGGTGGGGGGAGACCCAGTACTTC	CASSARKGWGETQYF
few	TRBV7-2	TRBJ2-5	-	TGTGCCAGCAGCGTAGGGATCAGGGTTTTGGGCTTAGAGACCCAGTACTTC	CASSVGIRVLGLETQYF
few	TRBV7-2	TRBJ2-7	-	TGTGCCAGCAGCTCACAGGGAGGGAGGGGCGAGCAGTACTTC	CASSSQGGRGEQYF
-	TRBV11-2	TRBJ1-1	TRBD1	TGTGCCAGCAGCCTACCCGGGACAGGGGGCCCTGAAGCTTTCTTT	CASSLPGTGGPEAFF
few	TRBV12-3/TRBV12-4	TRBJ1-6	-	TGTGCCAGCAGAACAGCGACTCTTAGCTCCTATAATTCACCCCTCCACTTT	CASRTATLSSYNSPLHF
few	TRBV4-1	TRBJ2-7	-	TGCGCCAGCAGCCAAACTGTTACCTACGAGCAGTACTTC	CASSQTVTYEQYF
-	TRBV20-1	TRBJ2-7	-	TGCAGTGCTTCGGGACATTTGGGACGATCCTACGAGCAGTACTTC	CSASGHLGRSYEQYF
few	TRBV2	TRBJ2-1	TRBD2	TGTGCCAGCAGCCTAGGACTAGCGGGACTCCACAATGAGCAGTTCTTC	CASSLGLAGLHNEQFF
few	TRBV20-1	TRBJ2-7	-	TGCAGTGCTAGCCGGAGGCAGAGAATGGCCTCAGCCTACTACGAGCAGTACTTC	CSASRRQRMASAYYEQYF
few	TRBV12-3/TRBV12-4	TRBJ1-5	-	TGTGCCAGCAGTTTAGGTCAGGCCCTTGCCCAGCCCCAGCATTTT	CASSLGQALAQPQHF
-	TRBV12-3/TRBV12-4	TRBJ2-2	TRBD2	TGTGCCAGCAGGGCCTCGTTAGCGGGGTACACCGGGGAGCTGTTTTTT	CASRASLAGYTGELFF
-	TRBV5-1	TRBJ2-2	TRBD2	TGCGCCAGCAGACCGACGGGACTAGGAGGTGCCGGGGAGCTGTTTTTT	CASRPTGLGGAGELFF
-	TRBV6-1	TRBJ2-2	TRBD2	TGTGCCAGCAGGGGTGGGGCTAGCGGGAACACCGGGGAGCTGTTTTTT	CASRGGASGNTGELFF
-	TRBV7-2	TRBJ2-7	TRBD1	TGTGCCAGCACCAAAACCCGGGACAGGGTCTACGAGCAGTACTTC	CASTKTRDRVYEQYF
few	TRBV6-1	TRBJ1-1	-	TGTGCCAGCAGACTCCTCCGGGACGCCTACACTGAAGCTTTCTTT	CASRLLRDAYTEAFF
many	TRBV7-6	TRBJ2-6	-	TGTGCCAGCAGCCAAGGAGTTTACTCTGGGGCCAACGTCCTGACTTTC	CASSQGVYSGANVLTF
-	TRBV5-1	TRBJ2-5	-	TGCGCCAGCAGCTCTTCCAGCGCACCTACCAGGACCCAGTACTTC	CASSSSSAPTRTQYF
many	TRBV7-3	TRBJ2-2	-	TGTGCCAGCAGCTCACCCGCGAACACCGGGGAGCTGTTTTTT	CASSSPANTGELFF
-	TRBV5-1	TRBJ2-7	TRBD2	TGCGCCAGCAGCCCCAACCTAGCGGGAGTGGGCGAGCAGTACTTC	CASSPNLAGVGEQYF
-	TRBV4-3	TRBJ2-7	TRBD1	TGCGCCAGCAGCCAAGATTCCCGGACAGGGAGAATCGACGAGCAGTACTTC	CASSQDSRTGRIDEQYF
-	TRBV19	TRBJ2-2	-	TGTGCCAGTAGTATGTACACGAACACCGGGGAGCTGTTTTTT	CASSMYTNTGELFF
-	TRBV7-9	TRBJ2-7	-	TGTGCCAGCAGCTTTTATACATACGAGCAGTACTTC	CASSFYTYEQYF
-	TRBV4-1	TRBJ1-1	TRBD1	TGCGCCAGCAGCCTTCATCCGGGACAGGGAAGGGGAAGTACTGAAGCTTTCTTT	CASSLHPGQGRGSTEAFF
few	TRBV7-8	TRBJ2-1	TRBD2	TGTGCCAGCAGCTTCAGCGGGGCCCCCCTACAGGAGCAGTTCTTC	CASSFSGAPLQEQFF
many	TRBV2	TRBJ2-1	TRBD2	TGTGCCAGCAGTGGGATAGTAGCGGGGGGGGATGAGCAGTTCTTC	CASSGIVAGGDEQFF